A selection of T cell receptor beta chains follows, all from one sample in a study of shared clonotypes between healthy human individuals. Sequencing used immunoSEQ multiplex PCR; TCRdb keeps in-frame clones, though not all of them. Here the sample spans some 1.5 million clones, roughly 98% being singletons. Sequenced: naive CD4+ T cells sorted from blood. The source is a man under 40 in good health. Both conserved end residues are part of each CDR3. The D gene is left open where the match is weak. The listing skips clone size in some rows; elsewhere it reads once, few, many or a size class.

clone_size,v_call,j_call,d_call,cdr3_nt,cdr3_aa
few,TRBV9,TRBJ2-2,TRBD2,TGTGCCAGCAGCGTACTGGGACTAGCGACCTTAGGGAGCACCGGGGAGCTGTTTTTT,CASSVLGLATLGSTGELFF
-,TRBV19,TRBJ2-3,-,TGTGCCAGTAGACCGGACCGCAGCACAGATACGCAGTATTTT,CASRPDRSTDTQYF
-,TRBV19,TRBJ2-3,-,TGTGCCAGTAGTCCTAGCCACACAGATACGCAGTATTTT,CASSPSHTDTQYF
-,TRBV12-5,TRBJ2-3,TRBD1,TGTGCTAGTGGAACAGGGGGTTCTAGCACAGATACGCAGTATTTT,CASGTGGSSTDTQYF
-,TRBV19,TRBJ2-5,-,TGTGCCAGTAGTATAGTGTACCGGGAAGAGACCCAGTACTTC,CASSIVYREETQYF
-,TRBV11-3,TRBJ2-1,-,TGTGCCAGCAGCTTAGGGAGGGAAGCCTACAATGAGCAGTTCTTC,CASSLGREAYNEQFF
-,TRBV5-8,TRBJ2-7,-,TGTGCCAGCAGCTTGGATAACAGGGTGAGCGAGCAGTACTTC,CASSLDNRVSEQYF
once,TRBV7-9,TRBJ1-2,-,TGTGCCAGCAGCTTGCGGCAGACAACTAACTATGGCTACACCTTC,CASSLRQTTNYGYTF
-,TRBV18,TRBJ1-5,-,TGTGCCAGCTCACCACCCGGGCAGGGTAATCAGCCCCAGCATTTT,CASSPPGQGNQPQHF
-,TRBV30,TRBJ1-4,-,TGTGCCACACAGGAGAAGAATGAAAAACTGTTTTTT,CATQEKNEKLFF
once,TRBV10-2,TRBJ2-7,-,TGCGCCAGCAGTGGGCCAGTCGACAACTACGAGCAGTACTTC,CASSGPVDNYEQYF
-,TRBV5-1,TRBJ2-1,TRBD2,TGCGCCAGCAGCACGGGACTAGCTACTTACAATGAGCAGTTCTTC,CASSTGLATYNEQFF
-,TRBV5-1,TRBJ1-1,TRBD1,TGCGCCAGCAGCCTTAGACAGGGGGCGTGGAGCACTGAAGCTTTCTTT,CASSLRQGAWSTEAFF
-,TRBV27,TRBJ2-3,-,TGTGCCAGCAGTTTGAGGGGCACAGATACGCAGTATTTT,CASSLRGTDTQYF
-,TRBV2,TRBJ1-1,-,TGTGCCAGCAGTGTAGGACAGATCGAAGCTTTCTTT,CASSVGQIEAFF
-,TRBV18,TRBJ1-1,-,TGTGCCAGCTCACCACCGCTCAGGCTCGCAAACACTGAAGCTTTCTTT,CASSPPLRLANTEAFF
-,TRBV10-1,TRBJ2-7,TRBD2,TGCGCCAGCAGTGAGTCAACTAGCGCCTACGAGCAGTACTTC,CASSESTSAYEQYF
once,TRBV2,TRBJ1-5,-,TGTGCCAGCAGTGAAGGAGGGAGTAGCAATCAGCCCCAGCATTTT,CASSEGGSSNQPQHF
-,TRBV7-9,TRBJ1-2,-,TGTGCCAGCGCGATGGGGGTCCCAGCCGGGCGTGGCTACACCTTC,CASAMGVPAGRGYTF
-,TRBV28,TRBJ1-2,TRBD1,TGTGCCACCAGAAATCTAAAGACAGGGGGCTATGGCTACACCTTC,CATRNLKTGGYGYTF
-,TRBV6-1,TRBJ2-1,TRBD2,TGTGCCAGCAGTGATGGTCGGGAGGGCCGGAATGAGCAGTTCTTC,CASSDGREGRNEQFF
once,TRBV18,TRBJ2-7,-,TGTGCCAGCTCACCTTCCGGGACCGGCGAGCAGTACTTC,CASSPSGTGEQYF
-,TRBV5-1,TRBJ2-7,-,TGCGCCAGCAGCTTGGCGACAGGTTCCTACGAGCAGTACTTC,CASSLATGSYEQYF
once,TRBV18,TRBJ2-3,-,TGTGCCAGCTCACCACAGGGGGGTAGCACAGATACGCAGTATTTT,CASSPQGGSTDTQYF
-,TRBV5-6,TRBJ2-3,TRBD1,TGTGCCAGCAGCTTTCGGGACAGAGACACAGATACGCAGTATTTT,CASSFRDRDTDTQYF
-,TRBV7-9,TRBJ2-7,-,TGTGCCAGCAGCTTCGACGGGACACCCTCCTACGAGCAGTACTTC,CASSFDGTPSYEQYF
-,TRBV9,TRBJ2-7,TRBD2,TGTGCCAGCAGCCGGACTAGCGCTTCCTACGAGCAGTACTTC,CASSRTSASYEQYF
-,TRBV11-3,TRBJ2-3,-,TGTGCCAGCAGCTTAACCGGGATGGGGACAGATACGCAGTATTTT,CASSLTGMGTDTQYF
-,TRBV4-2,TRBJ2-1,TRBD2,TGTGCCAGCAGCATGGGACTAGCAGACAATGAGCAGTTCTTC,CASSMGLADNEQFF
-,TRBV5-8,TRBJ2-1,TRBD2,TGTGCCAGCAGCACGGCCGGGACTAGCGGGAGCAGGCTCTACAATGAGCAGTTCTTC,CASSTAGTSGSRLYNEQFF
-,TRBV19,TRBJ2-7,TRBD1,TGTGCCAGTAGTAGAGGGACAGACTACGAGCAGTACTTC,CASSRGTDYEQYF
-,TRBV7-3,TRBJ2-3,-,TGTGCCAGCACACGGGTCACAGATACGCAGTATTTT,CASTRVTDTQYF
-,TRBV30,TRBJ2-7,TRBD2,TGTGCCTGGAGTGGGGACTACCGAATGTTGCAGCAGTACTTC,CAWSGDYRMLQQYF
-,TRBV5-8,TRBJ2-7,-,TGTGCCAGCAGCTTGGGGGCTGGTTGGGGAAGCCACGAGCAGTACTTC,CASSLGAGWGSHEQYF
-,TRBV4-3,TRBJ2-7,-,TGCGCCAGCAGCCAGGCTACGGGGCAGGGCTCCTACGAGCAGTACTTC,CASSQATGQGSYEQYF
-,TRBV27,TRBJ2-5,TRBD1,TGTGCCAGCAGTTTATTAGGGGGCGGAGAGACCCAGTACTTC,CASSLLGGGETQYF
-,TRBV5-1,TRBJ2-3,TRBD2,TGCGCCAGCAGCTTGGAGGGGACTAGCGGGAGTAGGGTTGGGGCCACAGATACGCAGTATTTT,CASSLEGTSGSRVGATDTQYF
once,TRBV18,TRBJ2-1,TRBD2,TGTGCCAGCTCCCCACGGCAGCGGGGGCAGAATGAGCAGTTCTTC,CASSPRQRGQNEQFF
-,TRBV7-2,TRBJ2-3,-,TGTGCCAGCAGCTTAGACTTACGCACAGATACGCAGTATTTT,CASSLDLRTDTQYF
-,TRBV28,TRBJ1-4,-,TGTGCCAGCAGTTTAATTCCTATCGGGGGTCGGCTGTTTTTT,CASSLIPIGGRLFF
once,TRBV5-1,TRBJ2-4,-,TGCGCCAGCAGCTTGGATCAGGGTGTGGACATTCAGTACTTC,CASSLDQGVDIQYF
-,TRBV7-2,TRBJ2-7,TRBD2,TGTGCCAGCAGCAAAACGGGAGGCCGAACGAGCTCCTACGAGCAGTACTTC,CASSKTGGRTSSYEQYF
-,TRBV5-1,TRBJ2-1,-,TGCGCCAGCAGTCGCCCAGAGACCGACAATGAGCAGTTCTTC,CASSRPETDNEQFF
-,TRBV27,TRBJ1-2,TRBD1,TGTGCCAGCAGCTCGCGACAGGGGGCGCGACTCTATGGCTACACCTTC,CASSSRQGARLYGYTF
-,TRBV5-5,TRBJ2-2,-,TGTGCCAGCAGCTTGGCCCTGCCGAACACCGGGGAGCTGTTTTTT,CASSLALPNTGELFF